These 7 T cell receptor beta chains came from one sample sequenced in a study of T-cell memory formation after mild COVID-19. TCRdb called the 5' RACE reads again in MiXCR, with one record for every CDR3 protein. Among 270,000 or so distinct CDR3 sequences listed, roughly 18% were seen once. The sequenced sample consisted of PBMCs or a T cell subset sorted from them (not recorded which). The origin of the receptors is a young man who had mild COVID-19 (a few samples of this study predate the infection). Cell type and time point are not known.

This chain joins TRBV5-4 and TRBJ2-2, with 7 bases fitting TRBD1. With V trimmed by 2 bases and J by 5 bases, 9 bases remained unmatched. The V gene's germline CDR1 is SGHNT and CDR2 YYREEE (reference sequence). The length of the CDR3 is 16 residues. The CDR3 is CASSFPDRNPTGELFF. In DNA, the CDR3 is TGTGCCAGCAGCTTCCCGGACAGGAACCCGACCGGGGAGCTGTTTTTT.

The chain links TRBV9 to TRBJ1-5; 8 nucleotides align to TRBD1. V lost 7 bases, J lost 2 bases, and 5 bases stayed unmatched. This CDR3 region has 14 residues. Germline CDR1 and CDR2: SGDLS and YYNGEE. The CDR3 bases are TGTGCCAGCGGGACAGGCATCGGCAATCAGCCCCAGCATTTT. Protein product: CASGTGIGNQPQHF.

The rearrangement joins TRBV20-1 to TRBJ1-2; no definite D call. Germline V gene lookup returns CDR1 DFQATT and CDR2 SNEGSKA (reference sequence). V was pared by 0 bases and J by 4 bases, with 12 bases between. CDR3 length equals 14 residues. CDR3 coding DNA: TGCAGTGCTAGAGATCGGGCAGGAGGCTATGGCTACACCTTC. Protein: CSARDRAGGYGYTF.

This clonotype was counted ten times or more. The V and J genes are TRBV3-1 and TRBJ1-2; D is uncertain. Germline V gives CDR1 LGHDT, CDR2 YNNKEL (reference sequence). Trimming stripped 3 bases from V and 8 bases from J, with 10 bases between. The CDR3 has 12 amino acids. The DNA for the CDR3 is TGTGCCAGCAGCCAGGGGAATGGCGGCTACACCTTC. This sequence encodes CASSQGNGGYTF.

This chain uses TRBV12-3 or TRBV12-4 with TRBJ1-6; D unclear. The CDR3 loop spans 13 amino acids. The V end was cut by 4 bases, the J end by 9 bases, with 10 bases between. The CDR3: CASSSSIGSPLHF. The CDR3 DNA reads TGTGCCAGCAGTTCTAGTATCGGTTCACCCCTCCACTTT.

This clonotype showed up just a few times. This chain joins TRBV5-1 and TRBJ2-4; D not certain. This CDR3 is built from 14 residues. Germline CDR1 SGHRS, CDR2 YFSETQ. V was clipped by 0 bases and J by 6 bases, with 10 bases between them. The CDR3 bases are TGCGCCAGCAGCTTGGGACACGGAGCAAACATTCAGTACTTC. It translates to CASSLGHGANIQYF.

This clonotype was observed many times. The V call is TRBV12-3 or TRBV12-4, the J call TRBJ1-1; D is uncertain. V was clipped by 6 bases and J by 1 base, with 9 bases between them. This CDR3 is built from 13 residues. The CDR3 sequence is CASSPQRNTEAFF. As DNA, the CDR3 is TGTGCCAGCAGCCCCCAACGGAACACTGAAGCTTTCTTT.